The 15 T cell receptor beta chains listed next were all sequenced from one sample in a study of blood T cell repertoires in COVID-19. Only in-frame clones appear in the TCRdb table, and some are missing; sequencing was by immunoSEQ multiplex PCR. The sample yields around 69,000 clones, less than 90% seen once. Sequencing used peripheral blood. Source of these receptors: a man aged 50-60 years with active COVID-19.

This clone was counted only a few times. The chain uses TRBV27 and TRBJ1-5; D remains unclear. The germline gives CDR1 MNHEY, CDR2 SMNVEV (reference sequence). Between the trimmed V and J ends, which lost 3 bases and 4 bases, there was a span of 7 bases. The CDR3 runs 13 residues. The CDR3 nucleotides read TGTGCCAGCAGTTTTACCTATAATCAGCCCCAGCATTTT. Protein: CASSFTYNQPQHF.

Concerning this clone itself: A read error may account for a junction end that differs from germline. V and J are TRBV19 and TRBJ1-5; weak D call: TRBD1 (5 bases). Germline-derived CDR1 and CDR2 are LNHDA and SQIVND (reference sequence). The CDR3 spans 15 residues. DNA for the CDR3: TGTGCCAGTACTATAAGCCCAGGGAATCCCCAGCCCCAGCATTTT. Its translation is CASTISPGNPQPQHF.

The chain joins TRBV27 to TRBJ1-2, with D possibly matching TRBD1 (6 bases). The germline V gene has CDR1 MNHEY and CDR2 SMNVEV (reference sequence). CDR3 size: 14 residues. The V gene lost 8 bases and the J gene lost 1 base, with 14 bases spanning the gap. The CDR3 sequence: CASARDTINYGYTF. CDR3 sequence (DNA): TGTGCCAGCGCCCGGGACACCATTAACTATGGCTACACCTTC.

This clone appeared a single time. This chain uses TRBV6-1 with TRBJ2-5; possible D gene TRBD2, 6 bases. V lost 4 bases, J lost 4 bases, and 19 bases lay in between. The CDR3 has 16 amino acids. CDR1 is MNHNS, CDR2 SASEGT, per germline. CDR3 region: CASSVLGSNGVETQYF. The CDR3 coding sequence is TGTGCCAGCAGTGTTCTCGGGAGCAACGGGGTAGAGACCCAGTACTTC.

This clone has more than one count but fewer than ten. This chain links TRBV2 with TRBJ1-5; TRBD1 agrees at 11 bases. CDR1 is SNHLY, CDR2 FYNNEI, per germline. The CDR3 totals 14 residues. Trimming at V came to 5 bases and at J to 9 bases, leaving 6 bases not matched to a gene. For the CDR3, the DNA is TGTGCCAGCAGTCAAGGACAGGGGGCGCGGCCCCAGCATTTT. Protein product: CASSQGQGARPQHF.

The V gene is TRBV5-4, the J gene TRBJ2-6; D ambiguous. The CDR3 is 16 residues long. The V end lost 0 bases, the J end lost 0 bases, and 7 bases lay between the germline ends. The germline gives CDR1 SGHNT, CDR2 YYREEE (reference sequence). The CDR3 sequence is CASSLGRLSGANVLTF. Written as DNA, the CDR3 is TGTGCCAGCAGCTTGGGCAGACTCTCTGGGGCCAACGTCCTGACTTTC.

The CDR3 loop is CASSLETARGETQYF. The CDR3 DNA is TGCGCCAGCAGCTTGGAGACAGCCCGTGGCGAGACCCAGTACTTC. The gene calls are TRBV5-1 and TRBJ2-5; D may be TRBD1 (5 bases). Per the germline V gene, CDR1 is SGHRS and CDR2 is YFSETQ. Trimming removed 0 bases at V and 5 bases at J, with 14 bases between. This CDR3 has 15 residues.

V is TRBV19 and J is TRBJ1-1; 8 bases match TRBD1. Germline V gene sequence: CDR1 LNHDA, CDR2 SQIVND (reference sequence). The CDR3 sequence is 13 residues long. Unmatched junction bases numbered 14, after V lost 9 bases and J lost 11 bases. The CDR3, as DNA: TGTGCCAGCTCCCTCCGAGGACAGGGCGCGGCTTTCTTT. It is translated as CASSLRGQGAAFF.

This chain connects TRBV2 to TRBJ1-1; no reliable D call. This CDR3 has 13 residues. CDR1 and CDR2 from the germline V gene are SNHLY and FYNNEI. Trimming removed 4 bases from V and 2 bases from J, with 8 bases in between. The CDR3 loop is CASSATGNTEAFF. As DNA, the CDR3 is TGTGCCAGCAGTGCGACTGGAAACACTGAAGCTTTCTTT.

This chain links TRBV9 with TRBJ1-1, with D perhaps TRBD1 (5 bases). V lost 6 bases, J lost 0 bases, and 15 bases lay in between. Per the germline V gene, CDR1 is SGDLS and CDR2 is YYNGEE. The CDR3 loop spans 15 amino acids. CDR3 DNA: TGTGCCAGCACCCCCTGGGGCGGTATGAACACTGAAGCTTTCTTT. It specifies CASTPWGGMNTEAFF. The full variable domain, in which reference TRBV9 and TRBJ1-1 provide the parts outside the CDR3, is DSGVTQTPKHLITATGQRVTLRCSPRSGDLSVYWYQQSLDQGLQFLIQYYNGEERAKGNILERFSAQQFPDLHSELNLSSLELGDSALYFCASTPWGGMNTEAFFGQGTRLTVV.

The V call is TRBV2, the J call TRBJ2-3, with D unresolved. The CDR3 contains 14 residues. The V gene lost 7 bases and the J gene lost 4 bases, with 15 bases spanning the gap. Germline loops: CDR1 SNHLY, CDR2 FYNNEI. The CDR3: CASTPPEAPDTQYF. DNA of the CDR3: TGTGCCAGCACTCCGCCCGAGGCTCCAGATACGCAGTATTTT.

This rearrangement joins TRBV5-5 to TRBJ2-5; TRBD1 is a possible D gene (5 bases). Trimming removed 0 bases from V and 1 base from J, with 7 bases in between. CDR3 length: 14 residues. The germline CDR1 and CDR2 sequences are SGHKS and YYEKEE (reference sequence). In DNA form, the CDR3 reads TGTGCCAGCAGCTTGGGACAGATCCAAGAGACCCAGTACTTC. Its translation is CASSLGQIQETQYF.

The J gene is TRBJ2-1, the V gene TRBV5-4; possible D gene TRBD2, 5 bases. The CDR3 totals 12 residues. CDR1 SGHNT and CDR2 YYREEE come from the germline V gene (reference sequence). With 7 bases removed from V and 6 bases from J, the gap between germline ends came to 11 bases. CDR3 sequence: CASGWAGNEQFF. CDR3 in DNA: TGTGCCAGCGGATGGGCGGGCAATGAGCAGTTCTTC.

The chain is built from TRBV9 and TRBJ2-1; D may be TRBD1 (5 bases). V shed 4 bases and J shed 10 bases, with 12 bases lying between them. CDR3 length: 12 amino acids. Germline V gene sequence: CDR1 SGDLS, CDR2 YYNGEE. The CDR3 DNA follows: TGTGCCAGCAGCCCACTGGGGCACGAGCAGTTCTTC. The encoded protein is CASSPLGHEQFF.

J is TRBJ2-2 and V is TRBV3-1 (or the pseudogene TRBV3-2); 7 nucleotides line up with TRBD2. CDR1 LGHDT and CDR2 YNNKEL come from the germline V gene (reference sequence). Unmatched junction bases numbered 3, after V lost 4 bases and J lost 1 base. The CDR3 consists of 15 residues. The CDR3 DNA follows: TGTGCCAGCAGCCGCCCTAGCGGGAACACCGGGGAGCTGTTTTTT. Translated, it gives CASSRPSGNTGELFF.